Following are 10 T cell receptor beta chains from one sample sequenced in a study of control samples from healthy donors and cancer patients (dated by TCRdb to 2018 to 2021). Library generation was performed with the immunoSEQ multiplex PCR assay. Sourced from immuneACCESS, this table was stored by TCRdb with only in-frame sequences that have V and J called. A share of the clones is absent; for the studies checked, an unresolved V gene accounts for under half, and the remainder has no known explanation. The sample's clone listing holds roughly 190,000 clones. Clones ranked in the top ten supply approximately 2.2% of the sample. Source material: blood. The receptors here all came from a woman aged 25 to 45 in good health.

The V call is TRBV19, the J call TRBJ1-5; tentatively, D is TRBD1 (6 bases). This CDR3 is 14 amino acids long. The V and J ends lost 5 bases and 4 bases respectively, with 12 bases between them. From germline, CDR1 is LNHDA and CDR2 SQIVND (reference sequence). Here the CDR3 reads CASSADRWNQPQHF. The CDR3 nucleotides read TGTGCCAGTAGTGCGGACAGATGGAATCAGCCCCAGCATTTT.

The chain joins TRBV28 to TRBJ1-4; no clear D gene. Trimming removed 4 bases from V and 8 bases from J, with 17 bases in between. The CDR3 covers 15 residues. Germline V gene sequence: CDR1 MDHEN, CDR2 SYDVKM. The CDR3 coding sequence is TGTGCCAGCAGTTCCCTACAAGTGGGAAGAGAAAAACTGTTTTTT. Its protein product is CASSSLQVGREKLFF.

The chain links TRBV11-2 to TRBJ2-7, with TRBD2 matching 7 bases. CDR1 is SGHAT and CDR2 is FQNNGV in the germline V gene. The CDR3 totals 15 residues. The V segment lost 0 bases and the J segment 3 bases; nucleotides outside the gene matches: 5. CDR3 loop: CASSLDRGVGYEQYF. CDR3 bases: TGTGCCAGCAGCTTAGATCGGGGGGTTGGCTACGAGCAGTACTTC.

The gene calls are TRBV29-1 and TRBJ2-1; unclear D gene. Germline V gene sequence: CDR1 SQVTM, CDR2 ANQGSEA. CDR3 length: 11 residues. Between the trimmed V and J ends, which lost 5 bases and 5 bases, there was a span of 7 bases. The CDR3 sequence is CSVNRDNEQFF. Written as DNA, the CDR3 is TGCAGCGTTAACAGAGACAATGAGCAGTTCTTC.

The chain couples TRBV5-6 to TRBJ1-1, with 10 bases matching TRBD1. CDR3 size: 14 residues. The germline V gene has CDR1 SGHDT and CDR2 YYEEEE. Losses at the gene ends were 0 bases for V and 4 bases for J; bases not matched to a gene: 0. The CDR3 here is CASSLGTGGTEAFF. The CDR3 region has the DNA TGTGCCAGCAGCTTGGGGACAGGGGGCACTGAAGCTTTCTTT.

The chain joins TRBV7-2 to TRBJ2-3; 13 bases line up with TRBD2. The CDR3 length is 18 residues. CDR1 and CDR2 from the germline V gene are SGHTA and FQGNSA. J lost 1 base, V lost 1 base, and 5 bases had no gene match. CDR3 in amino acids: CASSLGTSGGAGTDTQYF. In DNA form, the CDR3 reads TGTGCCAGCAGCTTAGGTACTAGCGGGGGGGCGGGCACAGATACGCAGTATTTT.

CDR3 bases: TGTGCCAGCAGCTTCGGGACAAAACGACCTTCTGGGGCCAACGTCCTGACTTTC. Residues: CASSFGTKRPSGANVLTF. The V call is TRBV7-9, the J call TRBJ2-6; D is possibly TRBD1 (6 bases). Looked up from germline, CDR1 is SEHNR and CDR2 is FQNEAQ (reference sequence). The CDR3 contains 18 residues. V lost 3 bases and J 1 base, leaving 16 bases between the germline ends.

The chain carries TRBV7-2 and TRBJ2-2, with 8 nucleotides matching TRBD2. Trimming took 6 bases from V and 7 from J; bases not matched to a gene: 7. This CDR3 is built from 14 residues. Germline V gives CDR1 SGHTA, CDR2 FQGNSA. This CDR3 reads CASRGRLASGELFF. The CDR3 DNA reads TGTGCCAGCAGAGGAAGACTAGCGAGCGGGGAGCTGTTTTTT.

Worth noting for this clone: Other DNA variants within this sample encode the same CDR3. In nucleotides, the CDR3 is TGTGCCAGCTCACCAGGTCAGGGCCGAGGCACTGAAGCTTTCTTT. Protein sequence: CASSPGQGRGTEAFF. The rearrangement joins TRBV18 to TRBJ1-1; D is perhaps TRBD1 (5 bases). V lost 2 bases to trimming and J lost 4 bases, with 14 bases between them. CDR3 length: 15 amino acids. Germline values: CDR1 KGHSH, CDR2 LQKENI.

V and J are TRBV28 and TRBJ1-1; D might be TRBD1 (6 bases). The V end lost 8 bases, the J end lost 4 bases, and 11 bases lay between the germline ends. Germline lookup yields CDR1 MDHEN and CDR2 SYDVKM. The CDR3 sequence is 12 residues long. CDR3 DNA: TGTGCCAGCGGGGGGCTCGGCACTGAAGCTTTCTTT. This gives the protein CASGGLGTEAFF.